These T cell receptor beta chains were read from a single sample in a study of control samples from healthy donors and cancer patients. Here immunoSEQ multiplex PCR was the method, and the copy in TCRdb shows in-frame clones only, minus some. The table records roughly 90,000 clones, 82% of them present only once. Sequences were obtained from blood. These receptor sequences come from a woman aged 55-69 years in good health. CDR3s include the opening cysteine and the closing phenylalanine or tryptophan. The D gene is left open where the match is weak. Part of the rows lack a size; the others show once, few, many or a class for expanded clones.

-,-,TRBV5-1,TRBJ1-1,CASSPTVATEAFF,TGCGCCAGCAGCCCAACCGTAGCCACTGAAGCTTTCTTT
few,-,TRBV6-5,TRBJ2-7,CASSFTGSEQYF,TGTGCCAGCAGCTTCACAGGGTCCGAGCAGTACTTC
-,-,TRBV25-1,TRBJ1-2,CASSKAGIDYGYTF,TGTGCCAGCAGTAAGGCAGGGATAGATTATGGCTACACCTTC
once,-,TRBV27,TRBJ1-6,CASRLDAGNSPLHF,TGTGCCAGCAGGTTGGACGCGGGGAATTCACCCCTCCACTTT
-,-,TRBV2,TRBJ1-5,CASSGWTARNQPQHF,TGTGCCAGCAGTGGTTGGACAGCAAGGAATCAGCCCCAGCATTTT
-,TRBD2,TRBV11-2,TRBJ2-1,CASSLLAGVTSYNEQFF,TGTGCCAGCAGCTTACTAGCGGGAGTTACCTCCTACAATGAGCAGTTCTTC
few,TRBD1,TRBV7-9,TRBJ2-7,CASSFTGGADEQYF,TGTGCCAGCAGCTTTACAGGGGGCGCGGACGAGCAGTACTTC
-,-,TRBV2,TRBJ2-5,CASRKGGELKTQYF,TGTGCCAGCAGGAAGGGGGGGGAGTTAAAGACCCAGTACTTC
-,-,TRBV5-1,TRBJ1-5,CASSLGRGQPQHF,TGCGCCAGCAGCTTGGGGCGCGGTCAGCCCCAGCATTTT
few,TRBD2,TRBV28,TRBJ2-3,CASSPRTSKSSTDTQYF,TGTGCCAGCAGTCCACGGACTAGCAAATCTAGCACAGATACGCAGTATTTT
-,TRBD2,TRBV4-3,TRBJ2-1,CASSQDPTSGTYNEQFF,TGCGCCAGCAGCCAAGATCCGACTAGCGGGACGTACAATGAGCAGTTCTTC
-,TRBD2,TRBV5-1,TRBJ2-7,CASSLTSTSGSYEQYF,TGCGCCAGCAGCTTGACGTCGACTAGCGGCTCCTACGAGCAGTACTTC
-,-,TRBV23-1,TRBJ2-1,CASSQSRERDVNEQFF,TGCGCCAGCAGTCAATCTAGGGAACGGGACGTCAATGAGCAGTTCTTC
-,TRBD2,TRBV18,TRBJ2-1,CASSGLAGVNEQFF,TGTGCCAGCTCAGGCCTAGCGGGAGTAAATGAGCAGTTCTTC
few,-,TRBV4-2,TRBJ2-5,CASSQDGGGQQETQYF,TGTGCCAGCAGCCAAGATGGGGGAGGTCAGCAAGAGACCCAGTACTTC
few,-,TRBV3-1/TRBV3-2,TRBJ2-7,CASSHGPRADEQYF,TGTGCCAGCAGCCACGGGCCTAGGGCGGACGAGCAGTACTTC
-,-,TRBV15,TRBJ1-5,CATGAYNQPQHF,TGTGCCACCGGGGCCTACAATCAGCCCCAGCATTTT
-,-,TRBV11-2,TRBJ1-3,CASSPGNSGNTIYF,TGTGCCAGCAGCCCCGGGAACTCTGGAAACACCATATATTTT
-,-,TRBV29-1,TRBJ2-7,CSVVGVGSYEQYF,TGCAGCGTTGTAGGGGTGGGGTCCTACGAGCAGTACTTC
once,-,TRBV4-1,TRBJ2-7,CASSQNRGGYEQYF,TGCGCCAGCAGCCAAAACAGGGGAGGATACGAGCAGTACTTC
once,-,TRBV19,TRBJ2-2,CASSVGTFVGELFF,TGTGCCAGTAGTGTCGGGACTTTCGTGGGGGAGCTGTTTTTT
-,TRBD1,TRBV18,TRBJ2-5,CASSAGQGARETQYF,TGTGCCAGCTCAGCGGGACAGGGGGCGCGCGAGACCCAGTACTTC
-,TRBD2,TRBV2,TRBJ2-3,CASTDRGGTDTQYF,TGTGCCAGCACAGACCGGGGGGGCACAGATACGCAGTATTTT
-,-,TRBV2,TRBJ2-5,CASRLQETQYF,TGTGCCAGCCGACTGCAAGAGACCCAGTACTTC
few,-,TRBV6-2/TRBV6-3,TRBJ2-1,CASSPPYINEQFF,TGTGCCAGCAGTCCCCCTTACATCAATGAGCAGTTCTTC
-,-,TRBV5-1,TRBJ2-7,CASSSHSLETEQYF,TGCGCCAGCAGCTCCCACAGCCTCGAAACTGAGCAGTACTTC
-,-,TRBV7-2,TRBJ1-3,CASSLAMINTIYF,TGTGCCAGCAGCTTAGCGATGATCAACACCATATATTTT
-,-,TRBV12-5,TRBJ1-4,CASALGNLNEKLFF,TGTGCTAGTGCCCTGGGAAACCTAAATGAAAAACTGTTTTTT
-,TRBD1,TRBV19,TRBJ1-5,CASTRQGESNQPQHF,TGTGCCAGTACTCGACAGGGAGAGAGCAATCAGCCCCAGCATTTT
-,TRBD1,TRBV11-1,TRBJ1-4,CASSSSLDRGNRKLFF,TGTGCCAGCAGCTCTTCGTTGGACAGGGGGAATAGAAAACTGTTTTTT
-,-,TRBV6-5,TRBJ2-1,CASSSTVQGIEQFF,TGTGCCAGCAGTTCAACTGTACAGGGCATTGAGCAGTTCTTC
-,-,TRBV5-6,TRBJ2-7,CASSLDRVDEQYF,TGTGCCAGCAGCTTGGACAGGGTCGACGAGCAGTACTTC
-,-,TRBV3-1/TRBV3-2,TRBJ2-5,CASSPKSGQARETQYF,TGTGCCAGCAGCCCTAAGTCCGGACAAGCACGAGAGACCCAGTACTTC
-,TRBD1,TRBV5-1,TRBJ2-5,CASSFGLDRGVQETQYF,TGCGCCAGCAGCTTTGGTTTGGACAGGGGAGTTCAAGAGACCCAGTACTTC
-,TRBD1,TRBV27,TRBJ1-5,CASSSWTGGRGPQHF,TGTGCCAGCAGTTCCTGGACAGGGGGCAGAGGGCCCCAGCATTTT
-,-,TRBV2,TRBJ1-4,CASSEDRVNEKLFF,TGTGCCAGCAGTGAAGACAGGGTGAATGAAAAACTGTTTTTT
-,TRBD1,TRBV18,TRBJ2-7,CASSPPTGTYEQYF,TGTGCCAGCTCACCACCGACAGGGACCTACGAGCAGTACTTC
-,TRBD1,TRBV12-5,TRBJ2-7,CASGPNSGTGISEQYF,TGTGCTAGTGGTCCCAACTCCGGGACAGGGATTTCCGAGCAGTACTTC
-,TRBD2,TRBV15,TRBJ2-7,CATSRDQIAGFSYGQYF,TGTGCCACCAGCAGAGATCAGATAGCGGGGTTCTCCTACGGGCAGTACTTC
-,TRBD2,TRBV5-4,TRBJ2-5,CASSMGGERRETQYF,TGTGCCAGCAGTATGGGGGGGGAGAGGCGGGAGACCCAGTACTTC
-,-,TRBV19,TRBJ1-2,CATSRPSGGTYGYTF,TGTGCCACCTCTCGCCCTTCCGGGGGTACCTATGGCTACACCTTC